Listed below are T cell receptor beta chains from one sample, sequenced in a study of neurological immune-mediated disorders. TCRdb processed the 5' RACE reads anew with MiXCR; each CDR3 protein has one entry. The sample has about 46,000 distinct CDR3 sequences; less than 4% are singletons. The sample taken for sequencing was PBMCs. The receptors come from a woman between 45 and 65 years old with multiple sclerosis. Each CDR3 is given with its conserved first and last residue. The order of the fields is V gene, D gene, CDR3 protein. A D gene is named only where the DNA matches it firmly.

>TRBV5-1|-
CASTGGAHTEAFF
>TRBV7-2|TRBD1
CASSLVRVGQGREKLFF
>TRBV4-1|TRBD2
CASSLTSGGANEQFF
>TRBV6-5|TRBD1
CASSYGLTGGRTEAFF
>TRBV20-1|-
CSAVRLGPATYEQYF
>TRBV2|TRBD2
CASRKEAGESYEQYF
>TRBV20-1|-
CSAPTPTFGTDTQYF
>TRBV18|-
CASSQHLLGGNTEAFF
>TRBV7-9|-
CASSLALAGSYNEQFF
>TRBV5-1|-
CASNPQGTAYNEQFF
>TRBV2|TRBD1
CANRRTGEMNTEAFF
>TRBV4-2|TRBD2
CASSQDRAGGYHSYEQYF
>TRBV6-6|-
CASSFSRTVNTGELFF
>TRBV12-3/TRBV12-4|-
CASSPAASGGYNEQFF
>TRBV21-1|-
CASSNLRGPPEETQYF